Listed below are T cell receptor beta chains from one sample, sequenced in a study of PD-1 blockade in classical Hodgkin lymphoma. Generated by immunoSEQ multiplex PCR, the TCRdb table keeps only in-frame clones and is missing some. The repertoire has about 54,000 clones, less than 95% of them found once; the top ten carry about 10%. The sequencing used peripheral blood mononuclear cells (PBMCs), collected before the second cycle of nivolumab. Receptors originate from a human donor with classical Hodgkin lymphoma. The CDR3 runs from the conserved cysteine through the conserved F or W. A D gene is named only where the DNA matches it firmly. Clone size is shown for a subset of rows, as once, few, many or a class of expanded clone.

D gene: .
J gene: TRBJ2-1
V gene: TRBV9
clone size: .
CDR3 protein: CASSPGVGTVHNEQFF
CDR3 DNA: TGTGCCAGCAGCCCCGGGGTGGGCACCGTCCACAATGAGCAGTTCTTC

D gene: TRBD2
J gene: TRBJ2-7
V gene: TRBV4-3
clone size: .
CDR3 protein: CASSASGRAGLDEQYF
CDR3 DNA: TGCGCCAGCAGCGCTAGCGGGAGGGCCGGGTTGGACGAGCAGTACTTC

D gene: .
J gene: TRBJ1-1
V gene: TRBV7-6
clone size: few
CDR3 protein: CASSLSLVRDAEAFF
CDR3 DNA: TGTGCCAGCAGCTTATCTTTGGTGAGGGACGCTGAAGCTTTCTTT

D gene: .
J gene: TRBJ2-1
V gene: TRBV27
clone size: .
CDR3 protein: CASSALVDRTVVYNEQFF
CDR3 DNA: TGTGCCAGCAGTGCCTTGGTTGACAGGACCGTCGTCTACAATGAGCAGTTCTTC

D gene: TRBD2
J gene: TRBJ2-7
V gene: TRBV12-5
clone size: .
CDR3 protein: CASGLGSGGTYEQYF
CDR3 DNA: TGTGCTAGTGGTTTGGGTAGCGGGGGGACCTACGAGCAGTACTTC

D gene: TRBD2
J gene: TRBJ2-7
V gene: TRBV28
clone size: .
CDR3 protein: CASSWGTSGEQYF
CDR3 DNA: TGTGCCAGCAGTTGGGGGACTAGCGGCGAGCAGTACTTC

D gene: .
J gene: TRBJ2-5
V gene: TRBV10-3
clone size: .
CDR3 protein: CATRDVEKETQYF
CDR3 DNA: TGTGCCACAAGGGACGTGGAGAAAGAGACCCAGTACTTC

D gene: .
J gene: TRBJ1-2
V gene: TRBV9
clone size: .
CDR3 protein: CASSVGPGDYGYTF
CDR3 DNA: TGTGCCAGCAGCGTAGGTCCAGGGGATTATGGCTACACCTTC

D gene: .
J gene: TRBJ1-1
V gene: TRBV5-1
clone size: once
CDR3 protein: CASSFGGEGTEAFF
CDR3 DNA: TGCGCCAGCAGCTTCGGGGGTGAGGGCACTGAAGCTTTCTTT

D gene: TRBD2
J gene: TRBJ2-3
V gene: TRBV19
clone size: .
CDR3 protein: CASSIILAGGLDTQYF
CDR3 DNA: TGTGCCAGTAGTATAATACTAGCGGGGGGCCTAGATACGCAGTATTTT

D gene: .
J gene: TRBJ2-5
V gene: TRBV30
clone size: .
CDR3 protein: CAWRPGQIATQYF
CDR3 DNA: TGTGCCTGGAGACCGGGCCAAATAGCGACCCAGTACTTC

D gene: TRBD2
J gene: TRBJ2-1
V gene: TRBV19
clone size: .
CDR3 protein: CASTTWSGGGYNEQFF
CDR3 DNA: TGTGCCAGTACTACTTGGTCGGGAGGGGGCTACAATGAGCAGTTCTTC

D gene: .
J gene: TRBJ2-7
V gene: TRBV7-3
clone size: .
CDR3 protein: CASSLGLGNEQYF
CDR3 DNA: TGTGCCAGCAGCTTAGGATTGGGGAACGAGCAGTACTTC

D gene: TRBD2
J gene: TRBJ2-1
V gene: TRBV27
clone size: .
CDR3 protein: CASSSLAGEEQFF
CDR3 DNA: TGTGCCAGCAGTTCCCTAGCGGGAGAAGAGCAGTTCTTC

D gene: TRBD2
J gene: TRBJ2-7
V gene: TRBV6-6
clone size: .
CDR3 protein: CASRGLAGQKPYEQYF
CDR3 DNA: TGTGCCAGCAGGGGGCTAGCGGGGCAGAAACCCTACGAGCAGTACTTC

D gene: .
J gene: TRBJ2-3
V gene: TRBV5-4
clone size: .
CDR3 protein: CASSLREADTQYF
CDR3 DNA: TGTGCCAGCAGCCTCAGAGAGGCAGATACGCAGTATTTT

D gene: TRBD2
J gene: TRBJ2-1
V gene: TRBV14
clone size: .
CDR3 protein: CASSQVISGGEQFF
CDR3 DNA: TGTGCCAGCAGCCAAGTTATTAGCGGGGGTGAGCAGTTCTTC

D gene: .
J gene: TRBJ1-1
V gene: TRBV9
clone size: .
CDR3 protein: CASSQTQRGHLNTEAFF
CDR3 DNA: TGTGCCAGCAGCCAAACTCAACGGGGACACCTGAACACTGAAGCTTTCTTT

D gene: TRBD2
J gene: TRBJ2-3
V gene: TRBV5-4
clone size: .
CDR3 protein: CASSWEGDFTDTQYF
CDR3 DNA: TGTGCCAGCAGCTGGGAGGGAGACTTCACAGATACGCAGTATTTT

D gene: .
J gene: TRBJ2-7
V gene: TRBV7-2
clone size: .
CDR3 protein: CASSLEALAGWSSYEQYF
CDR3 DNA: TGTGCCAGCAGCTTAGAAGCCTTAGCTGGTTGGAGCTCCTACGAGCAGTACTTC

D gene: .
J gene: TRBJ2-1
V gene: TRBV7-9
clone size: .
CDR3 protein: CASSSGDHREGYNEQFF
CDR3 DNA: TGTGCCAGCAGCTCAGGGGATCACAGGGAGGGGTACAATGAGCAGTTCTTC

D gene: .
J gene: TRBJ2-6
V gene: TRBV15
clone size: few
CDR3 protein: CATSRDDVPQGRGANVLTF
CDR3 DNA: TGTGCCACCAGCAGAGATGACGTTCCCCAGGGTCGTGGGGCCAACGTCCTGACTTTC

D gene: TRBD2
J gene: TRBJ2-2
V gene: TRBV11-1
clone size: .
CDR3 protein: CASGLAGANTGELFF
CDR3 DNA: TGTGCCAGCGGACTAGCGGGGGCCAACACCGGGGAGCTGTTTTTT

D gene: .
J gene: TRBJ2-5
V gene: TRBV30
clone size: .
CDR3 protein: CAWRPVGKARETQYF
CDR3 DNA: TGTGCCTGGAGGCCAGTCGGCAAGGCCAGGGAGACCCAGTACTTC

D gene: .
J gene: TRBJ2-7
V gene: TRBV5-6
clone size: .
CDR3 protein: CASSDDSVSYEQYF
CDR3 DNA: TGTGCCAGCAGCGACGACAGTGTTTCCTACGAGCAGTACTTC

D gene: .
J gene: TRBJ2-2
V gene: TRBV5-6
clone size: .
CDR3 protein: CASSLVDRYSSYTGELFF
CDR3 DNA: TGTGCCAGCAGCTTAGTGGACAGATATTCTTCTTACACCGGGGAGCTGTTTTTT

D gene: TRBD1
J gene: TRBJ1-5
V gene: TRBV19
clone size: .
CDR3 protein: CASKGQGWNQPQHF
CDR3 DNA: TGTGCCAGTAAGGGACAGGGTTGGAATCAGCCCCAGCATTTT

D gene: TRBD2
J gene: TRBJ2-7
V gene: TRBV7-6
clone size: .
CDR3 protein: CASSLEYRGGQQYF
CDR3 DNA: TGTGCCAGCAGCTTAGAGTACCGGGGGGGTCAACAGTACTTC

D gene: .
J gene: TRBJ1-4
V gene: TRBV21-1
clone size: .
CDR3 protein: CASSAKQGSPVKLFF
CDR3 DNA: TGTGCCAGCAGCGCAAAACAGGGGTCTCCTGTAAAACTGTTTTTT

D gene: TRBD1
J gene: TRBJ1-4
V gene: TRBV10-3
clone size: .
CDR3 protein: CAISPGTGRAPATNEKLFF
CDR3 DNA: TGTGCCATCAGTCCCGGGACAGGAAGAGCGCCTGCAACTAATGAAAAACTGTTTTTT

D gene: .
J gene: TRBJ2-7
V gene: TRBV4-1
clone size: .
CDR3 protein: CASSQGPQGSYEQYF
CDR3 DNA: TGCGCCAGCAGCCAAGGCCCACAAGGGTCCTACGAGCAGTACTTC

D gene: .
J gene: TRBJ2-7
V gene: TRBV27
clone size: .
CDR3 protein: CASSLDGYEQYF
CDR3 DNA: TGTGCCAGCAGTTTAGATGGCTACGAGCAGTACTTC

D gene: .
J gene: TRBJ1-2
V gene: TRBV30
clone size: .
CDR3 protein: CAPPEFYGYTF
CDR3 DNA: TGTGCCCCCCCCGAATTCTATGGCTACACCTTC

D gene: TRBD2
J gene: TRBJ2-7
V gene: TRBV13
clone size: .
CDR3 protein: CASSLSSGGVYEQYF
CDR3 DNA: TGTGCCAGCAGCTTGAGTAGCGGGGGTGTCTACGAGCAGTACTTC

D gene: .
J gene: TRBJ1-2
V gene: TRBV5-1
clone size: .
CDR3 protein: CASSLNNNLPTLDGYTF
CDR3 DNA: TGCGCCAGCAGCTTGAACAACAACCTGCCGACCCTCGACGGCTACACCTTC

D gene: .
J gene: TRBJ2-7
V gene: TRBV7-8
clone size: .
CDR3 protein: CASSLSSTEQYF
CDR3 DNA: TGTGCCAGCAGCTTAAGTTCAACCGAGCAGTACTTC

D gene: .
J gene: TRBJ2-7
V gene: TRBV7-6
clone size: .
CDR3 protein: CASSSSGEQYF
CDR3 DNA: TGTGCCAGCAGCTCCTCAGGCGAGCAGTACTTC

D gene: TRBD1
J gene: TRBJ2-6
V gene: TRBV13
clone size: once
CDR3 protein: CASSLGQGGSGANVLTF
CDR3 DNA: TGTGCCAGCAGCTTAGGACAGGGGGGATCTGGGGCCAACGTCCTGACTTTC

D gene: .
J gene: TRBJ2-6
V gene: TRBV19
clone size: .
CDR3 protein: CASSTYAPGANVLTF
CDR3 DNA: TGTGCCAGTAGCACCTACGCCCCTGGGGCCAACGTCCTGACTTTC

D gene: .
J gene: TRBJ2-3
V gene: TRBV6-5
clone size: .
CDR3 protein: CASSYNSLADTQYF
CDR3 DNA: TGTGCCAGCAGTTATAACTCCTTGGCAGATACGCAGTATTTT

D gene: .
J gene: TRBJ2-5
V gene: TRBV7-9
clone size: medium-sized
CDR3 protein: CASSLGAPEKQETQYF
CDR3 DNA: TGTGCCAGCAGCTTAGGGGCCCCCGAGAAACAAGAGACCCAGTACTTC

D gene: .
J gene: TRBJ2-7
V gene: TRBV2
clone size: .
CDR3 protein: CASSGVISEQYF
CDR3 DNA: TGTGCCAGCAGTGGGGTGATTAGCGAGCAGTACTTC

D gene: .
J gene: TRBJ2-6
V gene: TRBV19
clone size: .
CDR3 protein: CASSMTISGANVLTF
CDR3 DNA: TGTGCCAGTAGTATGACGATCTCTGGGGCCAACGTCCTGACTTTC

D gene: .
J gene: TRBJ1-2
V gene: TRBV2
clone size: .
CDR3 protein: CASGDQELYGYTF
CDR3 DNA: TGTGCCAGCGGGGATCAGGAACTTTATGGCTACACCTTC

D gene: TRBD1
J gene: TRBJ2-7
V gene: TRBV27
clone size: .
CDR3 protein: CASSSPPRQGAYEQYF
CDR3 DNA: TGTGCCAGCAGTTCCCCACCCCGACAGGGGGCCTACGAGCAGTACTTC

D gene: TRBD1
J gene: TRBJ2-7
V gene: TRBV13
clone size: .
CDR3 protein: CASSPRTGVYEQYF
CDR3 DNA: TGTGCCAGCAGCCCACGGACAGGAGTCTACGAGCAGTACTTC

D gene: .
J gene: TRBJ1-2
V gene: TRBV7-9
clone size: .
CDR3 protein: CASSLISRDTIINYGYTF
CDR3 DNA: TGTGCCAGCAGCTTAATTTCACGAGACACAATAATTAACTATGGCTACACCTTC

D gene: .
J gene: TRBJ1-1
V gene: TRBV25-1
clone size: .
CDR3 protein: CASRADSVEAFF
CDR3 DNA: TGTGCCAGCAGGGCCGACAGTGTTGAAGCTTTCTTT

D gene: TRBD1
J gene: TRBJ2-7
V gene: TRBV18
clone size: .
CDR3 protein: CASSHPAGTGRTYEQYF
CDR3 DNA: TGTGCCAGCTCACATCCTGCCGGGACAGGGAGAACCTACGAGCAGTACTTC

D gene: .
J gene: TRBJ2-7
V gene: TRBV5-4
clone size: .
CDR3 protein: CASSSAGTNYEQYF
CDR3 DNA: TGTGCCAGCAGCTCTGCCGGGACGAACTACGAGCAGTACTTC

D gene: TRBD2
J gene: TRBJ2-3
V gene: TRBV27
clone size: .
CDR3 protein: CASRKIIRTSGGIGLTDTQYF
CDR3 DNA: TGTGCCAGCAGGAAGATAATTCGGACTAGCGGGGGGATAGGGCTGACAGATACGCAGTATTTT

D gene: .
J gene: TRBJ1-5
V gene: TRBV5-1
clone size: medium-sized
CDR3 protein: CASSLDGLPPQHF
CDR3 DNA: TGCGCCAGCAGCTTGGATGGGCTGCCGCCCCAGCATTTT

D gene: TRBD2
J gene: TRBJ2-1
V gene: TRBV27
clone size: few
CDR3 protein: CASSGFGAGPYNEQFF
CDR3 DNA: TGTGCCAGCAGTGGCTTCGGAGCGGGACCTTACAATGAGCAGTTCTTC

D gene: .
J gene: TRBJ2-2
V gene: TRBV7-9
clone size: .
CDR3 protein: CASSLAATGELFF
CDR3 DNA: TGTGCCAGCAGCTTAGCGGCGACCGGGGAGCTGTTTTTT